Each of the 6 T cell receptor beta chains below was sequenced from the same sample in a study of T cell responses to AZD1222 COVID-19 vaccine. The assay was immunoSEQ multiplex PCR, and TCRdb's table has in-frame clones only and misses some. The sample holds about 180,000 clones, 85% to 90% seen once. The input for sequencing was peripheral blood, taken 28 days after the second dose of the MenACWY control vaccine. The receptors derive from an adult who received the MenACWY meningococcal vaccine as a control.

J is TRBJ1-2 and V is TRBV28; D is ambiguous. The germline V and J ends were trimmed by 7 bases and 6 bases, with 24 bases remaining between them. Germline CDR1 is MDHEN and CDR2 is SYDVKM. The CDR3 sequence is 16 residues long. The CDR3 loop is CASTVASGVKLHGYTF. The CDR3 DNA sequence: TGTGCCAGCACCGTGGCCTCCGGGGTAAAACTGCATGGCTACACCTTC.

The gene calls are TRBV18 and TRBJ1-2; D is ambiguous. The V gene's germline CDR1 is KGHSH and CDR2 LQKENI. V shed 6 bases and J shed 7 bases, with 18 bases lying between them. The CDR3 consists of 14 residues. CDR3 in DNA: TGTGCCAGCTCGCCCGAGGCCCCCTTAAGTGGCTACACCTTC. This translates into CASSPEAPLSGYTF.

The CDR3 DNA reads as TGTGCCAGCAGCTTAGCCGCGGTTAACTATGGCTACACCTTC. Amino acids: CASSLAAVNYGYTF. This chain connects TRBV7-2 to TRBJ1-2, with D unclear. The CDR3 sequence is 14 residues long. Trimming shortened V by 0 bases and J by 1 base, and 6 bases separated the two germline ends. The V gene's germline CDR1 is SGHTA and CDR2 FQGNSA. Using reference TRBV7-2 and TRBJ1-2 for the parts outside the CDR3, the full variable domain is GAGVSQSPSNKVTEKGKDVELRCDPISGHTALYWYRQSLGQGLEFLIYFQGNSAPDKSGLPSDRFSAERTGGSVSTLTIQRTQQEDSAVYLCASSLAAVNYGYTFGSGTRLTVV.

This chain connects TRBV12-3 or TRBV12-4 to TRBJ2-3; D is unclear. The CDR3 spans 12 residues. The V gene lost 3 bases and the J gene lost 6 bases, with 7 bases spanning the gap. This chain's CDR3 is CASSFRADTQYF. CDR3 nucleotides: TGTGCCAGCAGTTTCCGGGCTGATACGCAGTATTTT.

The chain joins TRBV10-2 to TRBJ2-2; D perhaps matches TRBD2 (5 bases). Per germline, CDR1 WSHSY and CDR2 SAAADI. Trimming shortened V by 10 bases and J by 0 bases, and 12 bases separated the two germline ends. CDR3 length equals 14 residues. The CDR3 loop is CATGGLANTGELFF. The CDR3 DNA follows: TGCGCCACCGGAGGCCTGGCGAACACCGGGGAGCTGTTTTTT.

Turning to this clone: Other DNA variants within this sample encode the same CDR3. The CDR3 DNA sequence: TGTGCCAGCAGTTACGGTCGAGAGCAGTACTTC. Translating gives CASSYGREQYF. J is TRBJ2-7 and V is TRBV6-2 or TRBV6-3; no reliable D call. V was shortened by 2 bases and J by 7 bases, with 6 bases between the two germline ends. The length of the CDR3 is 11 residues. Germline CDR1 and CDR2: MNHEY and SVGEGT.